The clone carrying this T cell receptor beta chain was recorded a few times. The CDR3 consists of 15 residues. Germline CDR1 reads LNHDA; CDR2 reads SQIVND (reference sequence). After removal of 8 bases from V and 7 bases from J, the junction contained 12 bases not matched to a gene. This sample stems from a study of blood T cell repertoires in COVID-19. Study context: Sites in the United States, Italy and Spain provided acute and convalescent COVID-19 samples. Sources were T cells, B-cell-depleted T cells, or PBMCs; the material itself was cDNA or gDNA.

As originally analysed: Estimation of nucleated cell counts was performed using reference gene primer amplification. Here immunoSEQ multiplex PCR was the method, and the copy in TCRdb shows in-frame clones only, minus some. The DNA gave D and trimming, while V, J and clone size come from that table. The table includes approximately 180,000 clones, 80% to 95% detected once. The J gene is TRBJ1-5, the V gene TRBV19, with TRBD1 matching 9 bases. The sample comprised peripheral blood. This clonotype was sampled from a man in his fifties with acute or convalescent COVID-19. The CDR3 loop is CASVPGQGITQPQHF. The CDR3 DNA is TGTGCCAGTGTTCCGGGACAGGGTATAACGCAGCCCCAGCATTTT.